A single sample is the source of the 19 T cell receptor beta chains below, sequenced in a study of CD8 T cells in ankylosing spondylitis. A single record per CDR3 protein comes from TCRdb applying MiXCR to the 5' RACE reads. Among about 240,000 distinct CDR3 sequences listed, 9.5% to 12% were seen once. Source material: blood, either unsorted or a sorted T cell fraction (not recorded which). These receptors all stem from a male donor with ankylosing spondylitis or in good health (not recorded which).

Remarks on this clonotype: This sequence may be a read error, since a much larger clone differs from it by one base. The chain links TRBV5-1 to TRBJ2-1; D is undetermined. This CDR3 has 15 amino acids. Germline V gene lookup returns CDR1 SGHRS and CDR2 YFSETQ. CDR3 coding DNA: TGCGTCAGCAGCTTTCTTCCAGGATCCTACAATGAGCAGTTCTTC. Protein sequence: CVSSFLPGSYNEQFF. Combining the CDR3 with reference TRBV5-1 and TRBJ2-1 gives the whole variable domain KAGVTQTPRYLIKTRGQQVTLSCSPISGHRSVSWYQQTPGQGLQFLFEYFSETQRNKGNFPGRFSGRQFSNSRSEMNVSTLELGDSALYLCVSSFLPGSYNEQFFGPGTRLTVL.

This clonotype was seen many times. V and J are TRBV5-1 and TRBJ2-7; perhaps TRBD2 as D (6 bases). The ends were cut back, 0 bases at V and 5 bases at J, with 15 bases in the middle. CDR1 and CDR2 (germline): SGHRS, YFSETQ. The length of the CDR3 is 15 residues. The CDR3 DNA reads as TGCGCCAGCAGCTTGGTTCCGGGGGAGGTAAACGAGCAGTACTTC. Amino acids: CASSLVPGEVNEQYF.

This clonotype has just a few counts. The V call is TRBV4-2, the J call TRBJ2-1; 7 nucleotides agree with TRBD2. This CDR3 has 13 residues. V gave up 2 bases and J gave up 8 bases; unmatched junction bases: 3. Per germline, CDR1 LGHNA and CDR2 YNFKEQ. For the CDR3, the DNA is TGTGCCAGCAGCCAACGGACTAGGCATGAGCAGTTCTTC. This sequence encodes CASSQRTRHEQFF.

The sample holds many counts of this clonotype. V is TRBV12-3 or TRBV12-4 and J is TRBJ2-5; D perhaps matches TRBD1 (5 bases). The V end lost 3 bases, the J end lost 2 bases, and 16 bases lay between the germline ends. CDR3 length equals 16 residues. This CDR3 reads CASSFSAGHPQETQYF. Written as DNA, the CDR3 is TGTGCCAGCAGTTTTTCGGCAGGGCATCCACAAGAGACCCAGTACTTC.

In nucleotides, the CDR3 is TGTGCCAGCAACGAACCCGGGGCCAAAAACATTCAGTACTTC. Its protein product is CASNEPGAKNIQYF. The V and J genes are TRBV6-1 and TRBJ2-4; D is uncertain. V was trimmed by 7 bases and J by 1 base, leaving 11 bases between them. Germline V gene data show CDR1 as MNHNS and CDR2 as SASEGT. The CDR3 length is 14 residues.

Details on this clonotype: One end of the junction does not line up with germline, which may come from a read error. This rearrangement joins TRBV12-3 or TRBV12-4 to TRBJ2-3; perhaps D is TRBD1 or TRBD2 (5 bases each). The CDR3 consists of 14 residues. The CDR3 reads CVSSLAGSLGTQYF. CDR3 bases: TGTGTCAGCAGCCTAGCAGGGTCCCTTGGGACGCAGTATTTT.

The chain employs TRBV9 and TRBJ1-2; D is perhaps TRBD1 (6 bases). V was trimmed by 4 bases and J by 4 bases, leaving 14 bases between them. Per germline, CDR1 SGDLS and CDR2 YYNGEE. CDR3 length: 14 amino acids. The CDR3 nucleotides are TGTGCCAGCAGCTCAACAGGGATAAGCTATGGCTACACCTTC. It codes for CASSSTGISYGYTF.

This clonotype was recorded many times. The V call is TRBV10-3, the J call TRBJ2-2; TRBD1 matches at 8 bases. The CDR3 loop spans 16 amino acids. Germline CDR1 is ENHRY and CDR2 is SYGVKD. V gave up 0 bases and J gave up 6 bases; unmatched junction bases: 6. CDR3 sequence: CAISESGTGSSGELFF. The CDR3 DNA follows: TGTGCCATCAGTGAGTCTGGGACAGGCTCTTCCGGGGAGCTGTTTTTT.

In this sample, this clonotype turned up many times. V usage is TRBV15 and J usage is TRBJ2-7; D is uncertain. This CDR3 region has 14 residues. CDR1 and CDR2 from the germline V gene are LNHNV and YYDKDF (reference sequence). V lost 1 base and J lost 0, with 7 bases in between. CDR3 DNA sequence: TGTGCCACCAGCAGAGTACTGTACTCCTACGAGCAGTACTTC. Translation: CATSRVLYSYEQYF.

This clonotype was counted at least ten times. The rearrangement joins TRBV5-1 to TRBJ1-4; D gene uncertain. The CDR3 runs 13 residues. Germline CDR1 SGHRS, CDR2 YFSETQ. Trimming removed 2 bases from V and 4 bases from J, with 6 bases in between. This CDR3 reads CASSFLDNEKLFF. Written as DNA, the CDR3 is TGCGCCAGCAGCTTCTTAGATAATGAAAAACTGTTTTTT.

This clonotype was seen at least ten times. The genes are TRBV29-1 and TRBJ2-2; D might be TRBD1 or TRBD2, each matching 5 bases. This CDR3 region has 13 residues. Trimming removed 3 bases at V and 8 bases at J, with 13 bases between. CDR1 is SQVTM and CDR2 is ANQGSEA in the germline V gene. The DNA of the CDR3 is TGCAGCGTTGAGTACGGGGCATCAGGGGAGCTGTTTTTT. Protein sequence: CSVEYGASGELFF.

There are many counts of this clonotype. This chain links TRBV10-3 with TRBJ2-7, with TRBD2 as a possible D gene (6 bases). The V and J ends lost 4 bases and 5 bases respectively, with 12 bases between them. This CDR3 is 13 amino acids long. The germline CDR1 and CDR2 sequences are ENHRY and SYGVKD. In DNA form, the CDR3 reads TGTGCCATCAGTGGGGGACTCTTCGACGAGCAGTACTTC. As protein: CAISGGLFDEQYF.

The CDR3 region is CASSWAYRVGSGANVLTF. The CDR3 bases are TGTGCCTCCAGCTGGGCTTACAGGGTAGGTTCTGGGGCCAACGTCCTGACTTTC. The chain joins TRBV3-1 to TRBJ2-6, with D perhaps matching TRBD1 (6 bases). Trimming removed 11 bases from V and 1 base from J, with 24 bases in between. The CDR3 has 18 residues. Looked up from germline, CDR1 is LGHDT and CDR2 is YNNKEL (reference sequence).

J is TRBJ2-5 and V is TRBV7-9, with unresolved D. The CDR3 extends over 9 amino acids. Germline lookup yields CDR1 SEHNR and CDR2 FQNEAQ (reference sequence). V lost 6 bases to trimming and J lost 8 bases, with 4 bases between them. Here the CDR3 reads CASRDTQYF. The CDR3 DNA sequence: TGTGCCAGCAGGGACACCCAGTACTTC.

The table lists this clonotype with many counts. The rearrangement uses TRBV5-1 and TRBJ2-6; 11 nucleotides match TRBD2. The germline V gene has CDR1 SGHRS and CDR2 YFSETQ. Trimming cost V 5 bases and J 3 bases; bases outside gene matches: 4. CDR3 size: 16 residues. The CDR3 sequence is CASRLAGVGGANVLTF. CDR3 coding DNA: TGCGCCAGCAGACTAGCGGGAGTTGGTGGGGCCAACGTCCTGACTTTC.

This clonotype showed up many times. The CDR3 coding sequence is TGCGCCAGCAGTTCACCCGGGACCGCATACTACGAGCAGTACTTC. It translates to CASSSPGTAYYEQYF. The chain combines TRBV5-1 with TRBJ2-7, with D perhaps given as TRBD1 or TRBD2 (5 bases each). CDR1 is SGHRS and CDR2 is YFSETQ in the germline V gene. The CDR3 is 15 amino acids. Trimming left V 5 bases short and J 3 bases short, with 18 bases between.

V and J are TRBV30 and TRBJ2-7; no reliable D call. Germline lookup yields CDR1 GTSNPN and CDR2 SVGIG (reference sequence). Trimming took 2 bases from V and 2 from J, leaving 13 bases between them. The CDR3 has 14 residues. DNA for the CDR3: TGTGCCTGGAGTAGCAGGCCCATTACCTACGAGCAGTACTTC. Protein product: CAWSSRPITYEQYF.

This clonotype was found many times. CDR3 sequence reads: CASTRDRNQPQHF. The DNA of the CDR3 is TGTGCCAGCACCCGGGACAGGAATCAGCCCCAGCATTTT. The chain recombines TRBV19 with TRBJ1-5, with 8 bases lining up with TRBD1. V was clipped by 9 bases and J by 4 bases; unmatched bases: 5. The germline CDR1 and CDR2 sequences are LNHDA and SQIVND (reference sequence). The CDR3 runs to 13 residues.

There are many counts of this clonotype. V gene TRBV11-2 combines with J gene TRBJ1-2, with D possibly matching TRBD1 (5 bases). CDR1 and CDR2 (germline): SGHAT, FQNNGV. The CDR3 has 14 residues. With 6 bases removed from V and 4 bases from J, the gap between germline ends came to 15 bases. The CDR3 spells CASSHPRDGYGYTF. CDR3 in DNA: TGTGCCAGCAGTCATCCCAGGGATGGCTATGGCTACACCTTC.